Described below is a single T cell receptor (beta chain) sequence and its context. Its antigen is unknown. Produced via immunoSEQ multiplex PCR; TCRdb's table is partial and in-frame only. The repertoire holds about 45,000 clones, less than 90% seen once, with 12% in the top ten. This entry comes from a study of OX40 agonist ivuxolimab in advanced cancers. Study-level points and caveats: The study found that CD8+ T cells averaged more expanded clones than CD4+. Antigen targets of the expanded peripheral T cells went undetermined.

This material consisted of CD4+ or CD8+ T cells sorted from blood, taken in a trial of the OX40 agonist ivuxolimab. The clonotype originates from an adult with an advanced solid tumor such as melanoma, head and neck, liver or kidney cancer.

The CDR3: CASTQAGPYEQYF. The DNA of the CDR3 is TGTGCCAGCACCCAGGCAGGGCCCTACGAGCAGTACTTC. V and J are TRBV6-6 and TRBJ2-7, with D perhaps matching TRBD1 (5 bases). The germline CDR1 and CDR2 sequences are MNHNY and SVGAGI (reference sequence). This CDR3 region has 13 residues. V lost 7 bases, J lost 2 bases, and 12 bases lay in between.